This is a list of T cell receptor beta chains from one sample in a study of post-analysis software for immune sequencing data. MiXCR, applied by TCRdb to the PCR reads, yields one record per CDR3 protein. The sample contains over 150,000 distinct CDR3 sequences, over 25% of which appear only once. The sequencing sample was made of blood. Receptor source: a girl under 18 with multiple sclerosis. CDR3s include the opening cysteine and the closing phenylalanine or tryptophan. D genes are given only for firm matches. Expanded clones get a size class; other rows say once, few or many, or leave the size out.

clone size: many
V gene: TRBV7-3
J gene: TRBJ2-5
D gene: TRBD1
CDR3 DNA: TGTGCCAGCAGACGCGACAGGGTTCAAGAGACCCAGTACTTC
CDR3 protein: CASRRDRVQETQYF

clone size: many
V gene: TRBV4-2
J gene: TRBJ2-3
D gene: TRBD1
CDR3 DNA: TGTGCCAGCAGCCAACCGTGGGGGACAGAAGCAGCAGATACGCAGTATTTT
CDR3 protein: CASSQPWGTEAADTQYF

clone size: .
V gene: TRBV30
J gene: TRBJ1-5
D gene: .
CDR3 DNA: TGTGCCTGGAGTAGGGGGAACGGGGAACAGCCCCAGCATTTT
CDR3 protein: CAWSRGNGEQPQHF

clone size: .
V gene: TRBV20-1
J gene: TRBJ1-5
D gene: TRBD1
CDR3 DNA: TGCAGTGCTAGAGGGAAAATGTGGCAGGGGGCATGGAATCAGCCCCAGCATTTT
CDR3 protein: CSARGKMWQGAWNQPQHF

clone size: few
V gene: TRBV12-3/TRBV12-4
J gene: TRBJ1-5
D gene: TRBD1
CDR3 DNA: TGTGCCAGCAGTTTTGACAGGGATCAGCCCCAGCATTTT
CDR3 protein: CASSFDRDQPQHF

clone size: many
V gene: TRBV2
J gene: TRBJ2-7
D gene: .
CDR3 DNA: TGTGCCAGCTGGGGGGAGAGACAGGGCGACTACGAGCAGTACTTC
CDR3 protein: CASWGERQGDYEQYF

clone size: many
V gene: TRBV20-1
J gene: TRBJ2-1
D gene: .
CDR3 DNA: TGCAGTGCCGCCGGGCTCGGGCATAACAATGAGCAGTTCTTC
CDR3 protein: CSAAGLGHNNEQFF

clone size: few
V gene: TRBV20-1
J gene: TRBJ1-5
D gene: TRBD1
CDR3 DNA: TGCAGTGCTGGGGGACAGGCTATCAATCAGCCCCAGCATTTT
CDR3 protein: CSAGGQAINQPQHF

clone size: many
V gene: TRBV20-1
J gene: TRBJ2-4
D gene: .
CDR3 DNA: TGCAGTGCAATCCCGGACATTCAGTACTTC
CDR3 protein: CSAIPDIQYF

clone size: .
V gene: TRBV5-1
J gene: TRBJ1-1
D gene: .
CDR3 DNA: TGCGCCAGCAGCTTCACCTTTCTAAAGAACACTGAAGCTTTCTTT
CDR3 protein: CASSFTFLKNTEAFF

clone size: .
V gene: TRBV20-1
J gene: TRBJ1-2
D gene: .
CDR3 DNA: TGCAGTGCTGGGTATCGGACGGCTCTCTATGGCTACACCTTC
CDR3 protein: CSAGYRTALYGYTF

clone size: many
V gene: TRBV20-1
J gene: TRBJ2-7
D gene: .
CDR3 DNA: TGCAGTGCTAGAGGCCCACTCGAGCAGTACTTC
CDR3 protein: CSARGPLEQYF

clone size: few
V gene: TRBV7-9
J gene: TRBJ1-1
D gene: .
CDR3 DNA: TGTGCCAGCAGTGCCCCATCCGGAATGGCAGCTTTCTTT
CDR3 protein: CASSAPSGMAAFF

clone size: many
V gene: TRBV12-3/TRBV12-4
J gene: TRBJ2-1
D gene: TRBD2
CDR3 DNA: TGTGCCAGCAGTTTAACTAGCGAGGCCAATGAGCAGTTCTTC
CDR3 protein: CASSLTSEANEQFF

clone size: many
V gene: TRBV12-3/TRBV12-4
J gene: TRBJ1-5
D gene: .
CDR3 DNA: TGTGCCAGCAGTTTTACGGGCCAGCCCCAGCATTTT
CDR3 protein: CASSFTGQPQHF

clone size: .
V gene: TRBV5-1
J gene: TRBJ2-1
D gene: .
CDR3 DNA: TGCGCCAGCAGCTTGGGGGGCCCAGTAGGGAGTTGGTCCAATGGGCAGTTCTTC
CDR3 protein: CASSLGGPVGSWSNGQFF

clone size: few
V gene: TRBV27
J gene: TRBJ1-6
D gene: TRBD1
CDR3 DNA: TGTGCCAGCAGCCGACCCCAGGGGGAAGGTTCACCCCTCCACTTT
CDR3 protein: CASSRPQGEGSPLHF

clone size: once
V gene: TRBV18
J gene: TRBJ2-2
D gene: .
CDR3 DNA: TGTGCCAGCTCACAGGCAGGGAATCGAGATACCGGGGAGCTGTTTTTT
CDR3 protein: CASSQAGNRDTGELFF

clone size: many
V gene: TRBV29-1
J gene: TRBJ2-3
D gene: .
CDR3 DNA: TGCAGCGTTGAATGGGGCACAGATACGCAGTATTTT
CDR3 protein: CSVEWGTDTQYF

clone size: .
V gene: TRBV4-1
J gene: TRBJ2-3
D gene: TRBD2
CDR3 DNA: TGCGCCAGCAGCCAAGACGGATGGGAGGGCCGGACAGATACGCAGTATTTT
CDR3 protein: CASSQDGWEGRTDTQYF

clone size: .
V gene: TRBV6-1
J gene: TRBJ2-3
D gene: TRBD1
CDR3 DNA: TGTGCCAGCAGCGCCCGGGACAGTTCGCGCGGCACAGATACGCAGTATTTT
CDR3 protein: CASSARDSSRGTDTQYF

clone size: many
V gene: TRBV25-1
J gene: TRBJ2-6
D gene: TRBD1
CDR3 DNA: TGTGCCAGCAGTGCCTCCGGGACAGGGTACTCTGGGGCCAACGTCCTGACTTTC
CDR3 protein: CASSASGTGYSGANVLTF

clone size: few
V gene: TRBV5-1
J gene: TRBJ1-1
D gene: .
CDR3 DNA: TGCGCCAGCAGCAGCTGGAAAAGGCCTTTCTTT
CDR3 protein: CASSSWKRPFF

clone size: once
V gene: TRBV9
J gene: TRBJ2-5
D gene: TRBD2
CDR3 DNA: TGTGCCAGCAGCGTAACTAGCGGGAGGAGAAACAATGAGCAGTACTTC
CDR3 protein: CASSVTSGRRNNEQYF

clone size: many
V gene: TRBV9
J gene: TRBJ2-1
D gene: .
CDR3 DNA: TGTGCCAGCAGCGTGGGCGACAATGAGCAGTTCTTC
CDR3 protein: CASSVGDNEQFF

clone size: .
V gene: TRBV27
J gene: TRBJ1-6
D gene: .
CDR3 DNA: TGTGTCACTCGCGGAAAGGGTAAAAATTCACCCCTCCACTTT
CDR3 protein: CVTRGKGKNSPLHF

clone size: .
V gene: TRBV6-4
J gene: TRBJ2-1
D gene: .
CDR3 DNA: TGTGCCAGCAGTCCCGGTCTCTACAATGAGCAGTTCTTC
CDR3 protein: CASSPGLYNEQFF

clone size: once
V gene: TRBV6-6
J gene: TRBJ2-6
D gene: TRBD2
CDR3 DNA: TGTGCCAGCATTTCTCCTAGCGGGAGTTCTGGGGCCAACGTCCTGACTTTC
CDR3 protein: CASISPSGSSGANVLTF

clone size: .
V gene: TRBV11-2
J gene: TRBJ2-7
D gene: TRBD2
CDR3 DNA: TGTGCCGGCAGCTTATTTGGCGGGGGTCGTTTGTCCTACGAGCAGTACTTC
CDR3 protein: CAGSLFGGGRLSYEQYF

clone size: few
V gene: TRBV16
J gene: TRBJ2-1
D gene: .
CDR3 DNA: TGTGCCAGCGTATACAGCGCCAGCTCCTACAATGAGCAGTTCTTC
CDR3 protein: CASVYSASSYNEQFF

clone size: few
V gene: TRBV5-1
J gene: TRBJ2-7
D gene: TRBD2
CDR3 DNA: TGCGCCAGCAGCCCCGCTAGCGGCTCCTACGAGCAGTACTTC
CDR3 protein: CASSPASGSYEQYF

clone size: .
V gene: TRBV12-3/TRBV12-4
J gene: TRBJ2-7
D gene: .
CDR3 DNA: TGTGCCAGCAGCTTGCCAGGGCTCGGGCTCTACGAGCAGTACTTC
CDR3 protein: CASSLPGLGLYEQYF

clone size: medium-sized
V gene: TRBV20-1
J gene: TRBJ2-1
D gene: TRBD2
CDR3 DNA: TGCAGTGCTAGAGATACAGCGGGAGCCTACAATGAGCAGTTCTTC
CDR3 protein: CSARDTAGAYNEQFF

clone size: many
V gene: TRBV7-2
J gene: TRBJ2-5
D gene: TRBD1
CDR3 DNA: TGTGCCAGCAGCCCCCTTCCCCGGGACAGGGGCTGGGGGACCCAGTACTTC
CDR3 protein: CASSPLPRDRGWGTQYF

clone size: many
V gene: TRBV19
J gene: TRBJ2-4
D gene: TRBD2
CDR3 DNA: TGTGCCAGTAGTATTTTTGGACTAGAGGTATCCAAAAACATTCAGTACTTC
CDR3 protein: CASSIFGLEVSKNIQYF

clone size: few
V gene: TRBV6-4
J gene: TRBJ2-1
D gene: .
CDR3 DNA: TGTGCCAGCAGTATGCAGGAAAATTCCAATGAGCAGTTCTTC
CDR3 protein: CASSMQENSNEQFF

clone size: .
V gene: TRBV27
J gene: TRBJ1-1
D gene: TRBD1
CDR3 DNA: TGTGCCAGCAGTTTATCACCGACAGGGAGGCCTTTCTTT
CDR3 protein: CASSLSPTGRPFF

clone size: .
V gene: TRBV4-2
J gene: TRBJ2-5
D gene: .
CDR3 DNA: TGTGCCAGCAGCCAAGAGGCAAACAATGAGCAGTACTTC
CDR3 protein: CASSQEANNEQYF

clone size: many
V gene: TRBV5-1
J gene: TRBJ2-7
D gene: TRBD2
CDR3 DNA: TGCGCCAGCAGCCCGGGGGGGACAAGACAGGTCAAGGAGCAGTACTTC
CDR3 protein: CASSPGGTRQVKEQYF

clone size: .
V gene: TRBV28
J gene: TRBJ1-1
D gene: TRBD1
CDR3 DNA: TGTGCCAGCAGTTTCCACAGGGGCCCTGAAGCTTTCTTT
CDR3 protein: CASSFHRGPEAFF

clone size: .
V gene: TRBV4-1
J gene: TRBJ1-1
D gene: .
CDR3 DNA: TGCGCCAGCAGCCAAGTCTTTCCGGGGAACACTGAAGCTTTCTTT
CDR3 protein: CASSQVFPGNTEAFF

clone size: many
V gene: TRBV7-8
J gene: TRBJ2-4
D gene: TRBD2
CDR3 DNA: TGTGCCAGCAGCTTAGACCATAAGGGACCTGGGGGGGACATTCAGTACTTC
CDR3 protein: CASSLDHKGPGGDIQYF

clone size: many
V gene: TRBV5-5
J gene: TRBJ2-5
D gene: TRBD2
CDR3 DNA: TGTGCCAGCAGCTTGGACACTAGCGGGACGCAAGAGACCCAGTACTTC
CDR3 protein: CASSLDTSGTQETQYF

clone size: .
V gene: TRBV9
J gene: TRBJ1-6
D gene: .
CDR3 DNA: TGTGCCAGCAGCGTAGGCGGTCAGGGGATACTGGATTCACCCCTCCACTTT
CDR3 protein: CASSVGGQGILDSPLHF

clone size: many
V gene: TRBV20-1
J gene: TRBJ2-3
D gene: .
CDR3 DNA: TGCAGTGCCCTAGTGGTAGATACGCAGTATTTT
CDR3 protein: CSALVVDTQYF

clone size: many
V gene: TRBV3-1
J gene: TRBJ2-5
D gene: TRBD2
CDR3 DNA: TGTGCCAGCAGCCAAGAGACTAGCATTTCGGAGACCCAGTACTTC
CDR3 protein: CASSQETSISETQYF

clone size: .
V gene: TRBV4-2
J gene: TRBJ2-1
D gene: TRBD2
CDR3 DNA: TGTGCCAGCAGCCAAGAATTAGCGGGAGTGTACAATGAGCAGTTCTTC
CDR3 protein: CASSQELAGVYNEQFF

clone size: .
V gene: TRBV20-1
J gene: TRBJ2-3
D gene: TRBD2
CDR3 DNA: TGCAGTGCCCGGGGACTAGCGGGGGGCGGACTCATCACAGATACGCAGTATTTT
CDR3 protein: CSARGLAGGGLITDTQYF

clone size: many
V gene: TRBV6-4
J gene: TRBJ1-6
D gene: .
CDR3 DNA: TGTGCCAGCAGTGACGGATATCGGCAGTCACCCCTCCACTTT
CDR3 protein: CASSDGYRQSPLHF

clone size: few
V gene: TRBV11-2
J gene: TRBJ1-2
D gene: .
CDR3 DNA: TGTGCCAGCAGCTTGACCCATAACTATGGCTACACCTTC
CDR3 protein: CASSLTHNYGYTF

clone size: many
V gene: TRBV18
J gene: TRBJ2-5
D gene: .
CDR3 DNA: TGTGCCAGCTCACCTCGGGGGCAAGAGACCCAGTACTTC
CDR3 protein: CASSPRGQETQYF

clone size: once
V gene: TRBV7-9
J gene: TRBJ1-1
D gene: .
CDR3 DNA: TGTGCCTGCAGCTTATTTTACGTGTTAGAGGATGCTTTCTTT
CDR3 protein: CACSLFYVLEDAFF

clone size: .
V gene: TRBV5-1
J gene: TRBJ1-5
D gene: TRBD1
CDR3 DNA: TGCGCCAGCAGCGCACTCCGGGACAGACCCATTGGGAACAATCAGCCCCAGCATTTT
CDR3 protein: CASSALRDRPIGNNQPQHF

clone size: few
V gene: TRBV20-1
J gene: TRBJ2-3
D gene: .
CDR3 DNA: TGCAGTGCTTTCCCCCCGGGAAGGACAGATACGCAGTATTTT
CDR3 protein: CSAFPPGRTDTQYF

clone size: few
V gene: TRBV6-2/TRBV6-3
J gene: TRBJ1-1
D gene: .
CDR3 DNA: TGTGCCAGCAGTCCGTACAGCCTGAACACTGAAGCTTTCTTT
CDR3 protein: CASSPYSLNTEAFF

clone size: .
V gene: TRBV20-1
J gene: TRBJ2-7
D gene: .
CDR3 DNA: TGCAGTGCTAGAGATAGAGGGCAGGGGCGGTACGAGCAGTACTTC
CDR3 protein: CSARDRGQGRYEQYF